This TCR beta chain was sequenced during a study of shared clonotypes between healthy human individuals. This CDR3 has 19 amino acids. The J segment lost 2 bases and the V segment lost 0 bases, leaving 12 bases of the junction unmatched. Germline V gives CDR1 SGHNT, CDR2 YENEEA. Here immunoSEQ multiplex PCR was the method, and the copy in TCRdb shows in-frame clones only, minus some. The data contain 400,000 to 600,000 clones, about four fifths of them seen just once; the ten biggest clones take up around 13%. Material for sequencing was PBMCs. The chain has TRBV11-3 and TRBJ1-2; 10 bases fit TRBD1. The clonotype originates from a woman aged 40 to 49 in good health. Some clones in this sample may be carry-over from other donors' samples. The CDR3 region has the DNA TGTGCCAGCAGCTTAGAGGGTAAGGACAGGGGGACGTGGAACTATGGCTACACCTTC. Protein product: CASSLEGKDRGTWNYGYTF.